The rows below give T cell receptor beta chains drawn from one sample of a study of cytomegalovirus exposure and HLA in healthy donors. Libraries were prepared by immunoSEQ multiplex PCR; TCRdb keeps only in-frame clonotypes and omits some of them. This sample has roughly 150,000 clones; under 90% occur once, and the top ten carry about a tenth. Input material: PBMCs. The receptors stem from a young woman in good health and CMV-seropositive. Both conserved end residues are part of each CDR3. The D gene is left open where the match is weak. Part of the rows lack a size; the others show once, few, many or a class for expanded clones.

TRBJ2-7 TRBV11-2 NA few CASSNSTGSDEQYF TGTGCCAGCAGCAACTCCACAGGGTCGGACGAGCAGTACTTC
TRBJ2-7 TRBV5-4 NA few CASSPGDGGGREQYF TGTGCCAGCAGCCCAGGGGACGGAGGCGGCCGCGAGCAGTACTTC
TRBJ1-1 TRBV5-6 NA once CASSLDPDMNTEAFF TGTGCCAGCAGCTTGGACCCCGACATGAACACTGAAGCTTTCTTT
TRBJ2-5 TRBV18 NA NA CASSPNRRETQYF TGTGCCAGCTCACCAAACAGAAGGGAGACCCAGTACTTC
TRBJ2-1 TRBV9 TRBD2 NA CASSVEEGLAGINEQFF TGTGCCAGCAGCGTAGAAGAAGGGCTAGCGGGAATCAATGAGCAGTTCTTC
TRBJ2-7 TRBV15 NA NA CATSRTRRAPYEQYF TGTGCCACCAGCAGAACGAGGCGGGCACCCTACGAGCAGTACTTC
TRBJ1-4 TRBV30 NA few CAWSSIESNEKLFF TGTGCCTGGAGTTCAATAGAGTCTAATGAAAAACTGTTTTTT
TRBJ1-1 TRBV20-1 NA few CSARDRDEAFF TGCAGTGCTAGAGACAGGGATGAAGCTTTCTTT
TRBJ2-1 TRBV29-1 NA many CSGAQGHNEQFF TGCAGCGGGGCTCAAGGCCACAATGAGCAGTTCTTC
TRBJ2-7 TRBV7-6 TRBD2 NA CASSSLAGGPGEQYF TGTGCCAGCAGCTCACTAGCGGGAGGGCCGGGAGAGCAGTACTTC
TRBJ2-3 TRBV12-5 NA NA CASGSLGGGNTDTQYF TGTGCTAGTGGTTCACTTGGTGGAGGGAACACAGATACGCAGTATTTT
TRBJ2-7 TRBV2 TRBD2 NA CASNRLAGPSEQYF TGTGCCAGCAATAGACTAGCGGGACCCTCCGAGCAGTACTTC
TRBJ1-5 TRBV28 TRBD1 NA CASSLSRDADRGKSNQPQHF TGTGCCAGCAGTTTATCACGCGACGCAGACAGGGGGAAGAGCAATCAGCCCCAGCATTTT
TRBJ1-1 TRBV10-1 NA NA CATQAATYTEAFF TGCGCCACCCAGGCCGCGACCTACACTGAAGCTTTCTTT
TRBJ2-7 TRBV9 NA NA CASSPGVGAGGAYEQYF TGTGCCAGCAGCCCGGGGGTAGGGGCAGGGGGAGCCTACGAGCAGTACTTC
TRBJ1-2 TRBV19 NA NA CASSIEQARPYYGYTF TGTGCCAGTAGTATAGAACAGGCGAGACCGTACTATGGCTACACCTTC
TRBJ2-1 TRBV4-3 TRBD2 NA CASSQSPGLATFDEQFF TGCGCCAGCAGCCAATCTCCGGGACTAGCGACTTTTGATGAGCAGTTCTTC
TRBJ1-4 TRBV7-8 TRBD1 NA CASGTGEEKLFF TGTGCCAGCGGGACAGGGGAAGAAAAACTGTTTTTT
TRBJ2-5 TRBV7-2 TRBD2 NA CASSLGPSGSLGTQYF TGTGCCAGCAGCTTAGGTCCCAGCGGGAGTCTAGGGACCCAGTACTTC
TRBJ2-1 TRBV11-2 TRBD2 NA CASTPWTLAGGPREQFF TGTGCCAGCACACCCTGGACTCTAGCGGGAGGGCCTAGGGAGCAGTTCTTC
TRBJ1-1 TRBV5-4 TRBD1 NA CASSLKSGGWNTEAFF TGTGCCAGCAGCTTGAAGTCAGGGGGCTGGAACACTGAAGCTTTCTTT
TRBJ2-7 TRBV30 NA NA CAWSDGKVGSEQYF TGTGCCTGGAGCGACGGGAAGGTGGGCTCCGAGCAGTACTTC
TRBJ1-5 TRBV6-1 TRBD1 NA CASSGGTANYQPQHF TGTGCCAGCAGTGGCGGGACAGCCAACTATCAGCCCCAGCATTTT
TRBJ1-2 TRBV6-1 TRBD1 NA CASSETPGQAYYGYTF TGTGCCAGCAGTGAAACCCCGGGACAGGCTTACTATGGCTACACCTTC
TRBJ1-1 TRBV5-6 NA once CASSPLGGAEAFF TGTGCCAGCAGCCCCTTGGGGGGTGCTGAAGCTTTCTTT
TRBJ2-2 TRBV27 TRBD2 NA CASSSLAGLWTGELFF TGTGCCAGCAGTTCTCTAGCGGGCCTATGGACCGGGGAGCTGTTTTTT
TRBJ2-3 TRBV30 TRBD1 NA CAWGQGTTDTQYF TGTGCCTGGGGACAGGGAACCACAGATACGCAGTATTTT
TRBJ2-3 TRBV7-2 NA NA CASSRAVADTQYF TGTGCCAGCAGCCGTGCGGTCGCAGATACGCAGTATTTT
TRBJ2-5 TRBV7-2 TRBD1 NA CASSFGQGRSETQYF TGTGCCAGCAGCTTTGGACAGGGCCGGTCGGAGACCCAGTACTTC
TRBJ1-2 TRBV11-3 NA NA CASSLGGSYGYTF TGTGCCAGCAGCTTAGGAGGGAGCTATGGCTACACCTTC
TRBJ1-5 TRBV2 NA NA CASRERTANQPQHF TGTGCCAGCAGAGAGCGGACAGCTAATCAGCCCCAGCATTTT
TRBJ1-2 TRBV29-1 NA NA CSVEARVGYTF TGCAGCGTTGAGGCCAGGGTGGGCTACACCTTC
TRBJ2-4 TRBV11-2 NA NA CASSLATRIRDIQYF TGTGCCAGCAGCTTAGCCACCCGGATCAGGGACATTCAGTACTTC
TRBJ2-1 TRBV29-1 NA NA CSIRESSEQFF TGCAGTATCCGGGAGAGTAGTGAGCAGTTCTTC
TRBJ1-1 TRBV5-1 NA NA CASSLAKGLGTEAFF TGCGCCAGCAGCTTGGCCAAGGGACTCGGCACTGAAGCTTTCTTT
TRBJ2-3 TRBV14 NA NA CASSRTGQSSTDTQYF TGTGCCAGCAGCCGAACTGGACAGTCTAGCACAGATACGCAGTATTTT
TRBJ2-7 TRBV6-5 NA few CASRQGYEQYF TGTGCCAGCAGACAGGGCTACGAGCAGTACTTC